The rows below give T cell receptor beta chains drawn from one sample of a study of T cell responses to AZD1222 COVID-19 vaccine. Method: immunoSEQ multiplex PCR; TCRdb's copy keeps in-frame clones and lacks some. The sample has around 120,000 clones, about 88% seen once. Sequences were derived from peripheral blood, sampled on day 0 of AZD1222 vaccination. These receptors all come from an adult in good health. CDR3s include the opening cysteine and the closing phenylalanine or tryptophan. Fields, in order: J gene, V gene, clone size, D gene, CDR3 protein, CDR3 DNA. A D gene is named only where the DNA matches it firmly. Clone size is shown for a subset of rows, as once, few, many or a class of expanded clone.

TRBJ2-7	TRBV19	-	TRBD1	CASSIGGQLSYEQYF	TGTGCCAGTAGTATAGGGGGACAGCTCTCCTACGAGCAGTACTTC
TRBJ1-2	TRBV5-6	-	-	CASSRPSGGYTF	TGTGCCAGCAGCAGGCCTTCAGGGGGCTACACCTTC
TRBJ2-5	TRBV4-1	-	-	CASSPFALPLTHQETQYF	TGCGCCAGCAGCCCCTTCGCCCTCCCCCTGACACACCAAGAGACCCAGTACTTC
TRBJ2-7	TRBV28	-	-	CASSFVGSATSSYEQYF	TGTGCCAGCAGTTTTGTGGGTTCGGCGACCAGCTCCTACGAGCAGTACTTC
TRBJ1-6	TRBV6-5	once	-	CASSTPGFYNSPLHF	TGTGCCAGCAGTACGCCGGGATTCTATAATTCACCCCTCCACTTT
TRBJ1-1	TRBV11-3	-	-	CASSLGTAREAFF	TGTGCCAGCAGCTTAGGAACGGCGCGGGAAGCTTTCTTT
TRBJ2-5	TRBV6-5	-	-	CASSGSGGGWETQYF	TGTGCCAGCTCCGGATCAGGAGGGGGGTGGGAGACCCAGTACTTC
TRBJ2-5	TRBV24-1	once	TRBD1	CATSAGQGAGETQYF	TGTGCCACCAGTGCGGGACAGGGGGCAGGCGAGACCCAGTACTTC
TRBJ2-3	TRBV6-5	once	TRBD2	CASSYGAGGTDTQYF	TGTGCCAGCAGTTACGGGGCGGGAGGCACAGATACGCAGTATTTT
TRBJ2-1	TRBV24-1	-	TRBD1	CATSDSGQGSYNEQFF	TGTGCCACCAGTGATTCCGGACAGGGCTCCTACAATGAGCAGTTCTTC
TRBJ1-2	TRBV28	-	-	CASSLPPPLNYGYTF	TGTGCCAGCAGTTTACCCCCTCCCCTTAACTATGGCTACACCTTC
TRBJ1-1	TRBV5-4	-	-	CASSLSTMNTEAFF	TGTGCCAGCAGCTTGTCAACCATGAACACTGAAGCTTTCTTT
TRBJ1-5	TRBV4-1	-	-	CASSQIGGVGNQPQHF	TGCGCCAGCAGCCAAATCGGGGGGGTGGGTAATCAGCCCCAGCATTTT
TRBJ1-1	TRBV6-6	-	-	CASSYAGPITEAFF	TGTGCCAGCAGTTACGCGGGACCCATCACTGAAGCTTTCTTT